A selection of T cell receptor beta chains follows, all from one sample in a study of shared clonotypes between healthy human individuals. TCRdb's copy holds only in-frame clones and misses some; the assay was immunoSEQ multiplex PCR. This table has about 2 million clones, about 95% appearing once. Specimen: naive CD8+ T cells sorted from blood. The source of these receptors is a man between 18 and 29 years old in good health. CDR3s leave out the opening cysteine and the closing phenylalanine or tryptophan. Each record gives: CDR3 protein, D gene, clone size, J gene, V gene. D genes are given only for firm matches. Not all rows give a size; the values are once, few, many and, for expanded clones, a class.

CDR3aa: ASSLARGSDTEAF; d_gene: TRBD1; abundance: -; j_gene: TRBJ1-1; v_gene: TRBV7-9
CDR3aa: AWSDTTGIFYEQY; d_gene: TRBD1; abundance: -; j_gene: TRBJ2-7; v_gene: TRBV30
CDR3aa: ASSRGTSGGAAETQY; d_gene: TRBD2; abundance: -; j_gene: TRBJ2-5; v_gene: TRBV27
CDR3aa: ASMGVTEAF; d_gene: -; abundance: once; j_gene: TRBJ1-1; v_gene: TRBV7-9
CDR3aa: ASSEFNQPQH; d_gene: -; abundance: -; j_gene: TRBJ1-5; v_gene: TRBV6-1
CDR3aa: ASSLWPGETQY; d_gene: -; abundance: -; j_gene: TRBJ2-5; v_gene: TRBV5-1
CDR3aa: ASSVNTAAATNEKLF; d_gene: -; abundance: -; j_gene: TRBJ1-4; v_gene: TRBV25-1
CDR3aa: ASSLTGGDRQETQY; d_gene: TRBD1; abundance: -; j_gene: TRBJ2-5; v_gene: TRBV11-2
CDR3aa: ASSNRPEEKLF; d_gene: -; abundance: -; j_gene: TRBJ1-4; v_gene: TRBV28
CDR3aa: ASSGGVTSTDTQY; d_gene: -; abundance: -; j_gene: TRBJ2-3; v_gene: TRBV9
CDR3aa: ASSMGQGNEKLF; d_gene: TRBD1; abundance: -; j_gene: TRBJ1-4; v_gene: TRBV19
CDR3aa: SVIQTYYGAEQY; d_gene: -; abundance: -; j_gene: TRBJ2-7; v_gene: TRBV29-1
CDR3aa: ASSLKPGELF; d_gene: -; abundance: -; j_gene: TRBJ2-2; v_gene: TRBV7-9
CDR3aa: ASTLLWDSYNEQF; d_gene: TRBD1; abundance: once; j_gene: TRBJ2-1; v_gene: TRBV7-6
CDR3aa: ASSPTLGPDTQY; d_gene: -; abundance: -; j_gene: TRBJ2-3; v_gene: TRBV28
CDR3aa: ASEFRTGAGGYT; d_gene: TRBD1; abundance: -; j_gene: TRBJ1-2; v_gene: TRBV6-6
CDR3aa: ASSPGGWGANTEAF; d_gene: -; abundance: -; j_gene: TRBJ1-1; v_gene: TRBV7-6
CDR3aa: ASSLPEGLAGGTDTQY; d_gene: TRBD2; abundance: -; j_gene: TRBJ2-3; v_gene: TRBV5-1
CDR3aa: ASSLAGAIREKLF; d_gene: -; abundance: -; j_gene: TRBJ1-4; v_gene: TRBV5-1
CDR3aa: ASSEPEGNTIY; d_gene: -; abundance: -; j_gene: TRBJ1-3; v_gene: TRBV2
CDR3aa: ASSQDGNPEAF; d_gene: -; abundance: -; j_gene: TRBJ1-1; v_gene: TRBV4-1
CDR3aa: ASSLGLVSEQY; d_gene: -; abundance: -; j_gene: TRBJ2-7; v_gene: TRBV7-7
CDR3aa: ASSYSGDYH; d_gene: TRBD2; abundance: -; j_gene: TRBJ2-7; v_gene: TRBV6-5
CDR3aa: ASSSSPGQGISGANVLT; d_gene: TRBD1; abundance: -; j_gene: TRBJ2-6; v_gene: TRBV11-1
CDR3aa: ASSSNPLDTTNQPQH; d_gene: -; abundance: -; j_gene: TRBJ1-5; v_gene: TRBV27
CDR3aa: ASSLDRDTSQETQY; d_gene: -; abundance: -; j_gene: TRBJ2-5; v_gene: TRBV5-1
CDR3aa: ASRTSGGKETQY; d_gene: TRBD2; abundance: -; j_gene: TRBJ2-5; v_gene: TRBV13
CDR3aa: ASSYGTSGRDEQF; d_gene: TRBD2; abundance: once; j_gene: TRBJ2-1; v_gene: TRBV6-5
CDR3aa: ASSLAPHDRDAYT; d_gene: TRBD1; abundance: -; j_gene: TRBJ1-2; v_gene: TRBV11-2
CDR3aa: SVEFPGDVSYEQY; d_gene: -; abundance: once; j_gene: TRBJ2-7; v_gene: TRBV29-1
CDR3aa: ALGVGFNTEAF; d_gene: -; abundance: once; j_gene: TRBJ1-1; v_gene: TRBV30
CDR3aa: ASSELAGASSYNEQF; d_gene: TRBD2; abundance: -; j_gene: TRBJ2-1; v_gene: TRBV2
CDR3aa: ASSSQGAQTYEQY; d_gene: TRBD1; abundance: -; j_gene: TRBJ2-7; v_gene: TRBV27
CDR3aa: ATSSRSNTEAF; d_gene: -; abundance: -; j_gene: TRBJ1-1; v_gene: TRBV15
CDR3aa: ASSYTGNPLDGYT; d_gene: -; abundance: -; j_gene: TRBJ1-2; v_gene: TRBV5-5
CDR3aa: ASSFEVGTGELF; d_gene: -; abundance: -; j_gene: TRBJ2-2; v_gene: TRBV7-6
CDR3aa: ASSLTAGGYEQY; d_gene: -; abundance: -; j_gene: TRBJ2-7; v_gene: TRBV27
CDR3aa: ASSYVAESSYNEQF; d_gene: -; abundance: -; j_gene: TRBJ2-1; v_gene: TRBV5-4
CDR3aa: ASSLLLPLAGPNEQF; d_gene: TRBD2; abundance: -; j_gene: TRBJ2-1; v_gene: TRBV27
CDR3aa: ASSLGEGNTDTQY; d_gene: -; abundance: -; j_gene: TRBJ2-3; v_gene: TRBV5-1
CDR3aa: AWTGGGASTDTQY; d_gene: TRBD2; abundance: -; j_gene: TRBJ2-3; v_gene: TRBV30
CDR3aa: ASSPGLYYEQY; d_gene: -; abundance: -; j_gene: TRBJ2-7; v_gene: TRBV6-5
CDR3aa: ASSQSRDGKETQY; d_gene: -; abundance: once; j_gene: TRBJ2-5; v_gene: TRBV7-9
CDR3aa: ASSPRDRGYEQY; d_gene: TRBD1; abundance: -; j_gene: TRBJ2-7; v_gene: TRBV18
CDR3aa: ASSFKGAGDTQY; d_gene: TRBD1; abundance: -; j_gene: TRBJ2-3; v_gene: TRBV28
CDR3aa: ASSTITGASGNYGYT; d_gene: -; abundance: -; j_gene: TRBJ1-2; v_gene: TRBV7-8
CDR3aa: ASSDWQGYYEQY; d_gene: -; abundance: -; j_gene: TRBJ2-7; v_gene: TRBV2
CDR3aa: ASSQAGRRGQPEAF; d_gene: TRBD1; abundance: -; j_gene: TRBJ1-1; v_gene: TRBV4-1